A single sample gave rise to the 30 T cell receptor beta chains below, sequenced in a study of early T cells in non-severe SARS-CoV-2 infection. In TCRdb, the 5' RACE reads were re-called with MiXCR into one record per CDR3 protein. Of 45,000 to 65,000 distinct CDR3 sequences detected, about 9.1% appear once; the ten largest clones hold 4.2%. Sequenced sample: whole blood. The source of these receptors is an adult who was a healthcare worker with PCR-confirmed SARS-CoV-2 infection or an uninfected control (not recorded which).

A word on this clonotype: A much larger clone differs from this one at a single base, so this may be a read error. This chain uses TRBV7-6 with TRBJ2-1; the match to TRBD2 covers 7 bases. CDR1 SGHVS and CDR2 FNYEAQ come from the germline V gene. With 0 bases clipped from V and 2 bases from J, the junction kept 10 bases outside the gene matches. This CDR3 has 18 amino acids. The CDR3 sequence: CASSLAVGGRGAYNEQFF. The CDR3 bases are TGTGCCAGCAGCTTAGCGGTCGGCGGGAGAGGCGCCTACAATGAGCAGTTCTTC.

In its sample, this clonotype was seen many times. This chain uses TRBV24-1 with TRBJ2-3; tentatively, D is TRBD1 (6 bases). Per germline, CDR1 KGHDR and CDR2 SFDVKD. The germline V and J ends were trimmed by 7 bases and 2 bases, with 9 bases remaining between them. The CDR3 is 13 residues long. This CDR3 is CATRRDNTDTQYF. CDR3 coding DNA: TGTGCCACCAGGAGGGACAACACAGATACGCAGTATTTT.

This clonotype has only a few counts. J is TRBJ2-1 and V is TRBV20-1; D may be TRBD1 (6 bases). The CDR3 has 13 residues. V dropped 5 bases and J dropped 15 bases, with 23 bases sitting between them. The germline V gene has CDR1 DFQATT and CDR2 SNEGSKA (reference sequence). DNA of the CDR3: TGCAGTGCTGGGACACTGGACTCCCCCAAGCTGTTCTTC. Its protein product is CSAGTLDSPKLFF.

This clonotype has a count of ten or more. The chain carries TRBV27 and TRBJ2-1; 12 bases are shared with TRBD2. There are 17 residues in the CDR3. Germline V gene sequence: CDR1 MNHEY, CDR2 SMNVEV (reference sequence). V shed 0 bases and J 8 bases; nucleotides not matched to a gene: 8. For the CDR3, the DNA is TGTGCCAGCAGTTTATCGACCCTAGCGGGAGGGCCCCATGAGCAGTTCTTC. This codes for CASSLSTLAGGPHEQFF.

In this sample, this clonotype turned up many times. CDR3 region: CASSPLTSGAAKQYF. The CDR3 bases are TGTGCCAGCAGCCCACTGACTAGCGGGGCCGCCAAGCAGTACTTC. V and J are TRBV14 and TRBJ2-7; 11 positions match TRBD2. Trimming cost V 4 bases and J 8 bases; bases outside gene matches: 10. Germline CDR1 is SGHDN and CDR2 is FVKESK. CDR3 size: 15 residues.

This clonotype has a count of ten or more. This rearrangement joins TRBV6-1 to TRBJ2-3; 7 nucleotides match TRBD2. Germline-derived CDR1 and CDR2 are MNHNS and SASEGT. The length of the CDR3 is 13 residues. Trimming removed 1 base from V and 6 bases from J; junction bases left unmatched: 1. The DNA of the CDR3 is TGTGCCAGCAGTGAAGGGGGAGGGGATACGCAGTATTTT. Its translation: CASSEGGGDTQYF.

This clonotype was picked up many times. The chain employs TRBV12-3 or TRBV12-4 and TRBJ1-5; possibly TRBD1 for D (5 bases). CDR3 length: 14 amino acids. Trimming took off 6 bases at V and 0 bases at J, with 9 bases between the two ends. The CDR3 region is CASSRQLSNQPQHF. The CDR3 coding sequence is TGTGCCAGCAGCAGACAGCTTAGCAATCAGCCCCAGCATTTT.

The J gene is TRBJ2-1, the V gene TRBV6-2 or TRBV6-3, with D perhaps given as TRBD1 or TRBD2 (5 bases each). Germline V gene data show CDR1 as MNHEY and CDR2 as SVGEGT. CDR3 length equals 13 residues. V was shortened by 2 bases and J by 12 bases, with 14 bases between the two germline ends. DNA of the CDR3: TGTGCCAGCAGTTACCCGACCCAGGGAGTGCAGTTCTTC. The encoded protein is CASSYPTQGVQFF.

The chain employs TRBV5-1 and TRBJ1-1, with unresolved D. Germline lookup yields CDR1 SGHRS and CDR2 YFSETQ. Trimming took off 0 bases at V and 0 bases at J, with 6 bases between the two ends. This CDR3 spans 14 amino acids. This CDR3 is CASSLGSMNTEAFF. CDR3 nucleotides: TGCGCCAGCAGCTTGGGCAGCATGAACACTGAAGCTTTCTTT.

The gene calls are TRBV4-3 and TRBJ1-2, with D perhaps matching TRBD1 (6 bases). The CDR3 has 15 amino acids. V was cut by 0 bases and J by 7 bases, with 15 bases left in between. Germline values: CDR1 LGHNA, CDR2 YSLEER. The CDR3 DNA reads as TGCGCCAGCAGCCAAGATTCCCGGGTCAGGGGTGGCTACACCTTC. The encoded protein is CASSQDSRVRGGYTF.

This clonotype was counted ten times or more. V gene TRBV7-6 combines with J gene TRBJ2-7; 9 bases map to TRBD1. The CDR3 consists of 17 residues. Looked up from germline, CDR1 is SGHVS and CDR2 is FNYEAQ. With V trimmed by 1 base and J by 6 bases, 13 bases remained unmatched. Written as DNA, the CDR3 is TGTGCCAGCAGCTTAGGAGCCGGGACAGGGAATCCCTCCGAGCAGTACTTC. This gives the protein CASSLGAGTGNPSEQYF.

This clonotype was seen repeatedly, ten times or more. The chain has TRBV11-2 and TRBJ2-1, with D unclear. V was pared by 1 base and J by 5 bases, with 6 bases between. This CDR3 contains 13 residues. The germline gives CDR1 SGHAT, CDR2 FQNNGV. The CDR3 DNA reads as TGTGCCAGCAGCTTAGGGCGGAACAATGAGCAGTTCTTC. This encodes CASSLGRNNEQFF.

In its sample, this clonotype was seen once. This chain joins TRBV7-9 and TRBJ2-1, with 10 bases identical to TRBD1. Germline V gene lookup returns CDR1 SEHNR and CDR2 FQNEAQ (reference sequence). The CDR3 spans 14 residues. The trim removed 5 bases at V and 7 bases at J, leaving 5 bases unmatched. For the CDR3, the DNA is TGTGCCAGCAGCCCTGGGACAGGGGAGAATGAGCAGTTCTTC. Its protein product is CASSPGTGENEQFF.

This clonotype was observed many times. V gene TRBV7-9 combines with J gene TRBJ1-2; 7 positions agree with TRBD1. Germline V gives CDR1 SEHNR, CDR2 FQNEAQ (reference sequence). This CDR3 region has 14 residues. With 1 base clipped from V and 6 bases from J, the junction kept 5 bases outside the gene matches. CDR3 sequence: CASSLGDSFDGYTF. In DNA form, the CDR3 reads TGTGCCAGCAGCTTAGGGGACAGTTTCGATGGCTACACCTTC.

This clonotype was found a few times. The chain links TRBV4-2 to TRBJ2-2; the match to TRBD1 covers 11 bases. CDR1 and CDR2 (germline): LGHNA, YNFKEQ. CDR3 length: 15 amino acids. Trimming removed 3 bases from V and 4 bases from J; junction bases left unmatched: 1. The CDR3 coding sequence is TGTGCCAGCAGCCAGGGACAGGGGGTCACCGGGGAGCTGTTTTTT. As protein: CASSQGQGVTGELFF.

This clonotype was seen many times. The J gene is TRBJ2-7, the V gene TRBV7-6; TRBD2 matches 13 bases. V shed 7 bases and J 0 bases; nucleotides not matched to a gene: 12. CDR1 and CDR2 from the germline V gene are SGHVS and FNYEAQ. The CDR3 runs 18 residues. The chain's CDR3 is CASTSGTSGMRSSYEQYF. The CDR3 nucleotides read TGTGCCAGCACCTCCGGGACTAGCGGGATGAGGAGCTCCTACGAGCAGTACTTC. Together with reference TRBV7-6 and TRBJ2-7, the CDR3 gives the full variable domain: GAGVSQSPRYKVTKRGQDVALRCDPISGHVSLYWYRQALGQGPEFLTYFNYEAQQDKSGLPNDRFSAERPEGSISTLTIQRTEQRDSAMYRCASTSGTSGMRSSYEQYFGPGTRLTVT.

This chain uses TRBV7-2 with TRBJ1-6; the match to TRBD1 covers 9 bases. This CDR3 has 15 amino acids. Trimming at V came to 2 bases and at J to 8 bases, leaving 4 bases not matched to a gene. The germline V gene has CDR1 SGHTA and CDR2 FQGNSA. The chain's CDR3 is CTSSLNGQGYSPLHF. The DNA for the CDR3 is TGTACCAGCAGCTTAAACGGACAGGGGTATTCACCCCTCCACTTT.

This clonotype was observed at least ten times. The chain carries TRBV7-3 and TRBJ2-3, with D possibly TRBD2 on 5 matching bases. Between the trimmed V and J ends, which lost 3 bases and 5 bases, there was a span of 12 bases. The CDR3 loop spans 14 amino acids. Germline V gives CDR1 SGHTA, CDR2 FQGTGA. CDR3: CASSFGLAQDTQYF. The CDR3 coding sequence is TGTGCCAGCAGCTTCGGGCTAGCCCAAGATACGCAGTATTTT.

This clonotype has more than one count but fewer than ten. The rearrangement links TRBV20-1 to TRBJ1-6; D is ambiguous. Per germline, CDR1 DFQATT and CDR2 SNEGSKA (reference sequence). The CDR3 has 15 residues. V was trimmed by 6 bases and J by 0 bases, leaving 12 bases between them. CDR3 sequence: CSARWESSYNSPLHF. DNA of the CDR3: TGCAGTGCCAGGTGGGAGAGCTCCTATAATTCACCCCTCCACTTT.

In its sample, this clonotype was seen many times. The rearrangement joins TRBV7-2 to TRBJ2-7; 7 nucleotides match TRBD2. V trimming: 4 bases; J trimming: 2 bases; junction bases outside the gene matches: 5. The CDR3 covers 14 residues. The germline V gene encodes CDR1 SGHTA and CDR2 FQGNSA. CDR3 sequence (DNA): TGTGCCAGCAGCTATGCGGGACTACCCTACGAGCAGTACTTC. Encoded protein: CASSYAGLPYEQYF.

Ten or more counts support this clonotype. This chain links TRBV6-1 with TRBJ2-7; the match to TRBD1 covers 7 bases. Germline CDR1 is MNHNS and CDR2 is SASEGT. Losses at the gene ends were 4 bases for V and 2 bases for J; bases not matched to a gene: 8. The CDR3 loop spans 15 amino acids. DNA for the CDR3: TGTGCCAGCAGTGTACCGACAGGGACCCCCTACGAGCAGTACTTC. Protein sequence: CASSVPTGTPYEQYF.

This clonotype was recorded many times. V is TRBV19 and J is TRBJ1-2; the D is unclear. V was cut by 5 bases and J by 4 bases, with 17 bases left in between. This CDR3 has 15 amino acids. CDR1 is LNHDA and CDR2 is SQIVND in the germline V gene (reference sequence). CDR3 sequence reads: CASSALAAYSYGYTF. CDR3 DNA sequence: TGTGCCAGTAGTGCCTTGGCGGCGTATTCCTATGGCTACACCTTC.

This clonotype was counted at least ten times. The gene calls are TRBV5-6 and TRBJ2-3; 8 bases are a match to TRBD1. CDR3 length: 15 residues. With V trimmed by 5 bases and J by 2 bases, 7 bases remained unmatched. Germline V gene sequence: CDR1 SGHDT, CDR2 YYEEEE. CDR3 protein: CASSSRDRSTDTQYF. CDR3 sequence (DNA): TGTGCCAGCAGTTCTAGGGACAGGTCCACAGATACGCAGTATTTT.

With regard to this clonotype: It may be a read error: a sequence one base away is much more abundant. The V gene is TRBV6-2 or TRBV6-3, the J gene TRBJ2-4, with D possibly being TRBD1 (6 bases). Germline V gives CDR1 MNHEY, CDR2 SVGEGT. CDR3 length equals 16 residues. The CDR3 region has the DNA TGTGCCAGCACCTCCTACGGGGCAGGGGCCAATAACATTCAGTACTTC. Protein product: CASTSYGAGANNIQYF.

In this sample, this clonotype turned up many times. This chain joins TRBV27 and TRBJ1-4; TRBD1 might be the D (5 bases). CDR1 and CDR2 (germline): MNHEY, SMNVEV (reference sequence). V was shortened by 3 bases and J by 7 bases, with 12 bases between the two germline ends. CDR3 length: 14 amino acids. The CDR3 sequence: CASSLGRDSEKLFF. In nucleotides, the CDR3 is TGTGCCAGCAGTTTGGGGAGGGACTCTGAAAAACTGTTTTTT. Filled out from reference TRBV27 and TRBJ1-4, the complete variable domain reads EAQVTQNPRYLITVTGKKLTVTCSQNMNHEYMSWYRQDPGLGLRQIYYSMNVEVTDKGDVPEGYKVSRKEKRNFPLILESPSPNQTSLYFCASSLGRDSEKLFFGSGTQLSVL.

This clonotype was seen repeatedly, ten times or more. The chain joins TRBV10-3 to TRBJ2-3; 11 nucleotides agree with TRBD2. Trimming took 10 bases from V and 4 from J; bases not matched to a gene: 7. Germline lookup yields CDR1 ENHRY and CDR2 SYGVKD. The CDR3 extends over 14 amino acids. The CDR3 is CATTLAGDSDTQYF. The CDR3 nucleotides are TGTGCCACCACACTAGCGGGAGATTCAGATACGCAGTATTTT.

This clonotype turned up a few times. V usage is TRBV6-5 and J usage is TRBJ1-6; D is unresolved. Germline assignment: CDR1 MNHEY and CDR2 SVGAGI. Trimming stripped 5 bases from V and 7 bases from J, with 6 bases between. The CDR3 loop spans 12 amino acids. CDR3 region: CASSLRNSPLHF. CDR3 sequence (DNA): TGTGCCAGCAGTCTCAGGAATTCACCCCTCCACTTT.

This clonotype was observed many times. The genes are TRBV7-6 and TRBJ2-2; 8 bases align to TRBD1. Germline V gives CDR1 SGHVS, CDR2 FNYEAQ. The CDR3 runs to 15 residues. Trimming at V came to 5 bases and at J to 5 bases, leaving 7 bases not matched to a gene. The CDR3, as DNA: TGTGCCAGCAGCCGGACCGGACAGGGTACCGGGGAGCTGTTTTTT. It specifies CASSRTGQGTGELFF.

Many counts were recorded for this clonotype. The chain recombines TRBV4-2 with TRBJ1-6; 8 positions match TRBD1. Per the germline V gene, CDR1 is LGHNA and CDR2 is YNFKEQ. V lost 0 bases and J lost 9; bases outside the gene matches: 1. The CDR3 is 14 residues long. CDR3 in DNA: TGTGCCAGCAGCCAAGATACAGGGGGTTCACCCCTCCACTTT. This codes for CASSQDTGGSPLHF.

Many counts were recorded for this clonotype. V is TRBV20-1 and J is TRBJ2-3; D is ambiguous. Deletions cut 4 bases from V and 0 bases from J, with 8 bases between. Germline lookup yields CDR1 DFQATT and CDR2 SNEGSKA (reference sequence). This CDR3 is 13 amino acids long. The CDR3 DNA is TGCAGTGCTACCTCTCTTAGCACAGATACGCAGTATTTT. Translation gives CSATSLSTDTQYF.